The entry that follows covers one TCR beta chain sequence. Germline CDR1 reads MNHEY; CDR2 reads SMNVEV (reference sequence). V lost 5 bases and J lost 1; bases outside the gene matches: 7. This CDR3 comprises 16 residues. This entry is derived from a study of T cells in Graves' hyperthyroidism and ophthalmopathy. RNA transcripts served as the template for amplifying TCR beta CDR3 regions. Primed by the HTBI set, a first-round RT-PCR was run on the TCR CDR3. TCRdb re-called the multiplex PCR reads with MiXCR, one entry per CDR3 protein. Of fewer than 350,000 distinct CDR3 sequences in the sample, roughly 20% were seen once.

The V call is TRBV27, the J call TRBJ2-7; TRBD2 matches 11 bases. This clonotype was sampled from a man between 45 and 60 years old with Graves' ophthalmopathy. The source material was blood. The DNA of the CDR3 is TGTGCCAGCAGTATCCCGGGACTAGCGGATTCCTACGAGCAGTACTTC. It translates to CASSIPGLADSYEQYF.